In its sample, the clone carrying this T cell receptor beta chain was seen many times. CDR3-region Arm-PCR and iRepertoire HTBI primers produced the TCR beta libraries. Original handling: Across all samples, under 65 TRBV segments and around 15 TRBJ segments were identified. MiXCR, run by TCRdb on the multiplex PCR reads, gives a single entry per CDR3 protein. It is TCRdb's table, rather than the study itself, that gives the V and J calls and clone size. The sample has roughly 360,000 distinct CDR3 sequences, about 11% seen once; the top ten hold approximately 20%. The time point here: newly diagnosed GD, antithyroid drugs for less than 3 months. The TCR library was made from RNA that had been extracted from PBMCs in TRIzol. The patients included were those that came from an endocrinology department in Xi'an, China. The entry originates in a study of regulatory T cells in long-lasting Graves disease.

These data were also filed under a second study, of T cells in Graves' hyperthyroidism and ophthalmopathy. That study adds: Using the HTBI primer set, a first-round RT-PCR was run on the TCR CDR3.

Source: peripheral blood mononuclear cells (PBMCs), taken at new diagnosis, from a patient treated with antithyroid drugs. The sequence was collected from a woman aged 18-29 years with Graves disease.

The CDR3 region is CSASSPGRGSMNTEAFF. The CDR3 nucleotides read TGCAGTGCTAGTTCCCCCGGGAGGGGGAGCATGAACACTGAAGCTTTCTTT. The V call is TRBV20-1, the J call TRBJ1-1; D might be TRBD1 (6 bases). The V end lost 3 bases, the J end lost 0 bases, and 20 bases lay between the germline ends. Per germline, CDR1 DFQATT and CDR2 SNEGSKA (reference sequence). The CDR3 is 17 residues long.